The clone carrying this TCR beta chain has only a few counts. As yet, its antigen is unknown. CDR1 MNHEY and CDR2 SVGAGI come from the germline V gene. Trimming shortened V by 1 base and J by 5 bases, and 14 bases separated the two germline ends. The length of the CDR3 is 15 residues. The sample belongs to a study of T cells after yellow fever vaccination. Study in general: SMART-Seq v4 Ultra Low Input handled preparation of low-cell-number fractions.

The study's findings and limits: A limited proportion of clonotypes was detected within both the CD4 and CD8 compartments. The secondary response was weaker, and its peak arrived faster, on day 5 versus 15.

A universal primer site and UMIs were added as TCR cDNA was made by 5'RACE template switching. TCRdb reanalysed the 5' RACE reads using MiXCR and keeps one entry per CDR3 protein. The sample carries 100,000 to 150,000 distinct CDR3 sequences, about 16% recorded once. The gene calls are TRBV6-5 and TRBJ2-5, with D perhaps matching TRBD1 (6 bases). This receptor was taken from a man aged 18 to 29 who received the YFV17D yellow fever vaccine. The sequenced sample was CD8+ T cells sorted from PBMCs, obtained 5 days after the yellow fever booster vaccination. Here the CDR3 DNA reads TGTGCCAGCAGTTACTTCTCAGGGGAAGGGGAGACCCAGTACTTC. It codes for CASSYFSGEGETQYF.